Below are 17 T cell receptor beta chains sequenced from a single sample in a study of blood T cell repertoires in COVID-19. Measured with immunoSEQ multiplex PCR; TCRdb has only the in-frame clones, and not every one. The repertoire holds about 260,000 clones, with approximately 80% as singletons. The specimen was peripheral blood. These TCRs come from a man aged 55 to 70 with acute or convalescent COVID-19.

The chain has TRBV10-1 and TRBJ2-7; TRBD2 is a possible D gene (6 bases). The CDR3 is 15 residues long. The germline V gene encodes CDR1 WNHNN and CDR2 SYGVQD (reference sequence). With 5 bases removed from V and 1 base from J, the gap between germline ends came to 15 bases. DNA for the CDR3: TGCGCCAGCAGTCCTACCGGGACTGCGTCCTACGAGCAGTACTTC. It is translated as CASSPTGTASYEQYF.

This sequence joins TRBV5-4 and TRBJ2-5; the D gene is possibly TRBD2 (6 bases). Germline CDR1 SGHNT, CDR2 YYREEE (reference sequence). Between the trimmed V and J ends, which lost 4 bases and 1 base, there was a span of 11 bases. The CDR3 is 14 residues long. The CDR3 is CASSAGLGQETQYF. CDR3 in DNA: TGTGCCAGCAGCGCGGGACTTGGCCAAGAGACCCAGTACTTC.

The V gene is TRBV3-1 (or the pseudogene TRBV3-2), the J gene TRBJ1-2, with 7 positions matching TRBD1. The length of the CDR3 is 15 residues. Germline CDR1 is LGHDT and CDR2 is YNNKEL (reference sequence). V shed 6 bases, J shed 3 bases, and the junction held 10 bases outside the gene matches. As DNA, the CDR3 is TGTGCCAGCAGACGACAGGGCGGATCGGACTATGGCTACACCTTC. It encodes CASRRQGGSDYGYTF.

The chain is built from TRBV30 and TRBJ2-7; 9 nucleotides align to TRBD2. Per the germline V gene, CDR1 is GTSNPN and CDR2 is SVGIG (reference sequence). The CDR3 extends over 13 amino acids. J was trimmed by 4 bases and V by 4 bases; bases with no gene match: 5. The CDR3 DNA reads as TGTGCCTGGACGCTTAGCGGGGGATACGAGCAGTACTTC. This gives the protein CAWTLSGGYEQYF.

The genes are TRBV7-3 and TRBJ2-2, with D unresolved. This CDR3 is built from 14 residues. The germline CDR1 and CDR2 sequences are SGHTA and FQGTGA. V was trimmed by 4 bases and J by 6 bases, leaving 12 bases between them. The CDR3 DNA follows: TGTGCCAGCAGCTCCCCTAGAGAGCCCGGGGAGCTGTTTTTT. Translated, it gives CASSSPREPGELFF.

V and J are TRBV11-3 and TRBJ2-2; D may be TRBD1 (6 bases). Trimming stripped 4 bases from V and 3 bases from J, with 9 bases between. Germline assignment: CDR1 SGHNT and CDR2 YENEEA. This CDR3 has 14 residues. The CDR3 nucleotides are TGTGCCAGCAGCTCAAACAGGGACACCGGGGAGCTGTTTTTT. Residues: CASSSNRDTGELFF.

J is TRBJ1-1 and V is TRBV7-9; D remains ambiguous. V was clipped by 1 base and J by 7 bases, with 7 bases between them. This CDR3 has 12 residues. Germline loops: CDR1 SEHNR, CDR2 FQNEAQ (reference sequence). CDR3 sequence: CASSLGPSEAFF. The CDR3 bases are TGTGCCAGCAGCTTAGGTCCCAGTGAAGCTTTCTTT.

The CDR3 sequence is CASSNGQATNEKLFF. The CDR3 DNA is TGCGCCAGCAGCAACGGACAGGCAACTAATGAAAAACTGTTTTTT. V gene TRBV5-1 combines with J gene TRBJ1-4; 7 bases fit TRBD1. The junction had 3 bases not matched to a gene; V was cut back by 4 bases and J by 0 bases. The V gene's germline CDR1 is SGHRS and CDR2 YFSETQ. The CDR3 is 15 amino acids.

This CDR3 is CASSLAGQGAANGYTF. The CDR3 DNA sequence: TGCGCCAGCAGCTTGGCCGGACAGGGGGCGGCCAATGGCTACACCTTC. The chain combines TRBV5-1 with TRBJ1-2; 11 nucleotides align to TRBD1. CDR3 length: 16 amino acids. With V trimmed by 0 bases and J by 6 bases, 7 bases remained unmatched. CDR1 is SGHRS, CDR2 YFSETQ, per germline.

The V call is TRBV7-8, the J call TRBJ1-1; D gene unclear. The length of the CDR3 is 12 residues. CDR1 is SGHVS, CDR2 FQNEAQ, per germline. With 2 bases removed from V and 11 bases from J, the gap between germline ends came to 12 bases. This chain's CDR3 is CASSLIGSYAFF. Here the CDR3 DNA reads TGTGCCAGCAGCTTAATCGGGTCGTACGCTTTCTTT.

V gene TRBV30 combines with J gene TRBJ2-7; D is perhaps TRBD2 (6 bases). This CDR3 spans 13 amino acids. With 0 bases removed from V and 9 bases from J, the gap between germline ends came to 15 bases. The germline V gene has CDR1 GTSNPN and CDR2 SVGIG (reference sequence). This CDR3 reads CAWSVGRMGGQYF. CDR3 nucleotide sequence: TGTGCCTGGAGTGTCGGAAGAATGGGGGGGCAGTACTTC.

V gene TRBV23-1 combines with J gene TRBJ2-1; 11 nucleotides align to TRBD2. TRBV23-1 is classed as an ORF, of uncertain function. V trimming: 3 bases; J trimming: 3 bases; junction bases outside the gene matches: 4. The CDR3 contains 16 residues. The CDR3 sequence: CASSHYGTSGYNEQFF. The DNA of the CDR3 is TGCGCCAGCAGTCATTACGGGACTAGCGGCTACAATGAGCAGTTCTTC.

J is TRBJ2-3 and V is TRBV5-1; TRBD1 is a possible D gene (5 bases). The ends were cut back, 2 bases at V and 4 bases at J, with 17 bases in the middle. CDR1 and CDR2 (germline): SGHRS, YFSETQ. The CDR3 runs 16 residues. Here the CDR3 reads CASSFQSSLGADTQYF. In nucleotides, the CDR3 is TGCGCCAGCAGCTTCCAGTCATCTCTAGGGGCAGATACGCAGTATTTT.

Only a few counts were recorded for this clone. Mismatch with germline at one junction end may stem from a read error. The CDR3 DNA follows: TGTGCCAGCGGCTTCGCGGGAAATAATTCACCCCTCCACTTT. Translation: CASGFAGNNSPLHF. The chain recombines TRBV7-2 with TRBJ1-6; D call uncertain. CDR3 length: 14 residues. Per germline, CDR1 SGHTA and CDR2 FQGNSA.

This clone was detected only once. V and J are TRBV11-2 and TRBJ1-4; D gene uncertain. The CDR3 has 14 amino acids. V was cut by 5 bases and J by 10 bases, with 17 bases left in between. The germline CDR1 and CDR2 sequences are SGHAT and FQNNGV. Here the CDR3 reads CASSRVDPVAKLFF. The CDR3 nucleotides are TGTGCCAGCAGCCGAGTCGATCCTGTCGCAAAACTGTTTTTT. Full variable domain (rest looked up from reference TRBV11-2 and TRBJ1-4): EAGVAQSPRYKIIEKRQSVAFWCNPISGHATLYWYQQILGQGPKLLIQFQNNGVVDDSQLPKDRFSAERLKGVDSTLKIQPAKLEDSAVYLCASSRVDPVAKLFFGSGTQLSVL.

This clone was detected once. The genes are TRBV10-3 and TRBJ2-3, with D perhaps TRBD1 (5 bases). Germline V lookup: CDR1 ENHRY, CDR2 SYGVKD. This CDR3 is 14 amino acids long. V lost 3 bases and J lost 3, with 10 bases in between. The CDR3 nucleotides are TGTGCCATCAGTGAAGACAGAGTAACAGATACGCAGTATTTT. Its translation: CAISEDRVTDTQYF.

The J gene is TRBJ1-1, the V gene TRBV15, with 10 bases matching TRBD1. Germline-derived CDR1 and CDR2 are LNHNV and YYDKDF (reference sequence). With 0 bases clipped from V and 6 bases from J, the junction kept 7 bases outside the gene matches. The CDR3 is made up of 16 amino acids. The DNA of the CDR3 is TGTGCCACCAGCAGAGAGTGGGGGACAGGGGAACCTGAAGCTTTCTTT. This sequence encodes CATSREWGTGEPEAFF.